This T cell receptor (beta chain) was identified in a study of T cell clonotyping in hematopoietic cell transplantation. Study-wide points: After transplant, recipient diversity fell while pathologically expanded clonotypes grew through day 180. At the given depth, recipient repertoires were over 97% de novo clonotypes. Graft donor and pretransplant recipient Inverse Simpson Index values predicted broader posttransplant TCR diversity.

This CDR3 has 16 amino acids. Deletions cut 0 bases from V and 1 base from J, with 12 bases between. Germline CDR1 and CDR2: SGHRS and YFSETQ. In regard to this clone: Antigen specificity is unknown.

Assay: immunoSEQ multiplex PCR; the TCRdb copy retains only in-frame clones and omits some. The data hold roughly 4,700 clones, with about nine tenths observed a single time. The specimen was peripheral blood mononuclear cells. The TCR was taken from a man aged 35-49 years in good health. Some clones in this sample may be carry-over from other donors' samples. The rearrangement uses TRBV5-1 and TRBJ2-3, with D perhaps TRBD1 (6 bases). CDR3: CASSLGQVSGTDTQYF. In DNA, the CDR3 is TGCGCCAGCAGCTTGGGACAGGTGTCAGGCACAGATACGCAGTATTTT.